This TCR beta chain was recorded in a study of T cells after yellow fever vaccination. In the study overall: SMART-Seq v4 Ultra Low Input prepared the low-cell-number fractions.

Ten or more counts support this clonotype. Its matching antigen is unknown. Findings and limits, study-wide: Highly abundant clonotypes carried over from the bulk population could end up in FACS-sorted repertoires as contaminants.

Trimming took off 2 bases at V and 1 base at J, with 10 bases between the two ends. The CDR3 sequence is 15 residues long. CDR1 is SGHTS, CDR2 YDEGEE, per germline. A process of 5'RACE template switching, which added a universal primer site and UMIs, was used to make TCR cDNA. TCRdb used MiXCR to reprocess the 5' RACE reads, holding one entry per CDR3 protein. The sample has some 350,000 distinct CDR3 sequences; roughly 6.2% are singletons. The sequences come from PBMCs, collected 5 days after the yellow fever booster vaccination. This chain links TRBV5-8 with TRBJ2-1; tentative D call: TRBD2 (5 bases). The sequence derives from a man aged 30 to 39 who received the YFV17D yellow fever vaccine. The CDR3 DNA reads as TGTGCCAGCAGCTTCGGTGGGAGATCCTACAATGAGCAGTTCTTC. This sequence encodes CASSFGGRSYNEQFF.